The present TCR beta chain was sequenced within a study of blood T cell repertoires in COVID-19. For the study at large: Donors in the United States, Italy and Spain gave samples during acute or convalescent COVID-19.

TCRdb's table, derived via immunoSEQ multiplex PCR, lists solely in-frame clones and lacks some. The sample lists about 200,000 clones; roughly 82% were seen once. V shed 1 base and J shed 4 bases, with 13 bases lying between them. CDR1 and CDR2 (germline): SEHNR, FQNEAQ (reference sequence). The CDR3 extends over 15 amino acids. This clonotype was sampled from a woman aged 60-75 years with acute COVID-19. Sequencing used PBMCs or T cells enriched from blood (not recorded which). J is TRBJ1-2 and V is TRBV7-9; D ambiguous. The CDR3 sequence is CASSLVEGPGYGYTF. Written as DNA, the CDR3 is TGTGCCAGCAGCTTAGTGGAGGGTCCGGGCTATGGCTACACCTTC. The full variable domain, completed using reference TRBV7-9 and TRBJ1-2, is DTGVSQNPRHKITKRGQNVTFRCDPISEHNRLYWYRQTLGQGPEFLTYFQNEAQLEKSRLLSDRFSAERPKGSFSTLEIQRTEQGDSAMYLCASSLVEGPGYGYTFGSGTRLTVV.